There are a few counts of the clone carrying this TCR beta chain. The record originates from a study of T-cell memory formation after mild COVID-19. Study at large: Largely donor-specific sequence clusters came from a couple of donors.

Using its own MiXCR run on the 5' RACE reads, TCRdb lists one record per CDR3 protein. The data hold roughly 58,000 distinct CDR3 sequences, with approximately 9.5% observed a single time. CDR3 length: 16 amino acids. The V gene end was trimmed by 3 bases and the J gene end by 2 bases; junction bases not matched to a gene: 9. Per germline, CDR1 SGDLS and CDR2 YYNGEE. The rearrangement joins TRBV9 to TRBJ1-2; the match to TRBD1 covers 8 bases. Input material: PBMCs or a T cell subset sorted from them (not recorded which). This clonotype was sampled from a man aged 18 to 30 who had mild COVID-19 (a few samples of this study predate the infection). Cell type and time point are not known. CDR3 region: CASSATDRAGNYGYTF. The CDR3 region has the DNA TGTGCCAGCAGCGCTACGGACAGGGCGGGGAACTATGGCTACACCTTC.